The 27 T cell receptor beta chains in this list originate from one sample, sequenced in a study of blood T cells in healthy people across ages. A sample-barcoded 5' primer and a J-beta primer mix were used in a second PCR of roughly 7 to 11 cycles. MiXCR, run by TCRdb on the 5' RACE reads, gives a single entry per CDR3 protein. The table includes under 2 million distinct CDR3 sequences, approximately 32% detected once. Input material: blood. Receptors originate from a woman younger than 45 in good health.

A few counts support this clonotype. The chain recombines TRBV2 with TRBJ2-7; D is undetermined. This CDR3 spans 12 amino acids. The V end lost 7 bases, the J end lost 0 bases, and 7 bases lay between the germline ends. Per the germline V gene, CDR1 is SNHLY and CDR2 is FYNNEI. The CDR3 DNA is TGTGCCAGCAACGGGCCCTCCTACGAGCAGTACTTC. This translates into CASNGPSYEQYF.

In its sample, this clonotype was seen many times. The rearrangement uses TRBV29-1 and TRBJ2-5; weak D call: TRBD1 (5 bases). Germline V lookup: CDR1 SQVTM, CDR2 ANQGSEA. The V gene lost 4 bases and the J gene lost 3 bases, with 12 bases spanning the gap. CDR3 length equals 13 residues. The CDR3 region has the DNA TGCAGCGTTGGGGCTCAGGGTGAAGAGACCCAGTACTTC. Protein: CSVGAQGEETQYF.

The chain employs TRBV5-1 and TRBJ2-3; D possibly uses TRBD1 or TRBD2 (5 bases each). CDR3 size: 16 residues. Trimming shortened V by 4 bases and J by 5 bases, and 20 bases separated the two germline ends. Germline V gene sequence: CDR1 SGHRS, CDR2 YFSETQ. CDR3 sequence: CASSGGWDPLEDTQYF. CDR3 in DNA: TGCGCCAGCAGCGGGGGATGGGACCCCTTGGAAGATACGCAGTATTTT.

V and J are TRBV20-1 and TRBJ1-1; perhaps TRBD1 as D (6 bases). This CDR3 comprises 14 residues. Trimming shortened V by 3 bases and J by 0 bases, and 11 bases separated the two germline ends. Germline V lookup: CDR1 DFQATT, CDR2 SNEGSKA (reference sequence). CDR3: CSARLGALNTEAFF. The CDR3 DNA reads as TGCAGTGCTAGGCTGGGGGCGTTGAACACTGAAGCTTTCTTT.

The rearrangement joins TRBV9 to TRBJ2-7; TRBD2 matches 10 bases. The V gene end was trimmed by 0 bases and the J gene end by 7 bases; junction bases not matched to a gene: 7. Germline CDR1 is SGDLS and CDR2 is YYNGEE. The CDR3 totals 15 residues. The CDR3 region is CASSVDQREGREQYF. For the CDR3, the DNA is TGTGCCAGCAGCGTAGACCAGCGGGAGGGCCGTGAGCAGTACTTC.

This chain uses TRBV5-1 with TRBJ2-7; no clear D gene. The CDR3 sequence is 15 residues long. Trimming pared 4 bases from V and 6 bases from J, leaving 20 bases between. The germline V gene encodes CDR1 SGHRS and CDR2 YFSETQ. This chain's CDR3 is CASSPKSQEGSEQYF. The CDR3 bases are TGCGCCAGCAGCCCCAAGTCTCAGGAAGGTTCCGAGCAGTACTTC.

This clonotype came up a few times. V and J are TRBV6-1 and TRBJ2-6; D remains ambiguous. CDR1 is MNHNS and CDR2 is SASEGT in the germline V gene. V lost 10 bases and J 3 bases, leaving 13 bases between the germline ends. CDR3 length equals 14 residues. CDR3 nucleotide sequence: TGTGCCATCAGAAGGGATCGTGGGGCCAACGTCCTGACTTTC. Amino acid sequence: CAIRRDRGANVLTF.

The chain employs TRBV4-1 and TRBJ1-2, with TRBD1 matching 8 bases. This CDR3 spans 15 amino acids. Trimming removed 4 bases from V and 4 bases from J; junction bases left unmatched: 8. Germline V gene sequence: CDR1 MGHRA, CDR2 YSYEKL. In DNA form, the CDR3 reads TGCGCCAGCAGCCTGGACAGGGAAGCTAGCTATGGCTACACCTTC. Its translation: CASSLDREASYGYTF.

This clonotype was counted ten times or more. CDR3: CASSWVSGGQETQYF. CDR3 DNA: TGTGCCAGCAGTTGGGTTAGCGGGGGCCAAGAGACCCAGTACTTC. The rearrangement joins TRBV12-3 or TRBV12-4 to TRBJ2-5; 9 nucleotides line up with TRBD2. The junction had 4 bases not matched to a gene; V was cut back by 4 bases and J by 1 base. The CDR3 consists of 15 residues.

This clonotype was seen a single time. V usage is TRBV3-1 and J usage is TRBJ1-6; possible D gene TRBD1, 5 bases. From germline, CDR1 is LGHDT and CDR2 YNNKEL (reference sequence). CDR3 size: 15 residues. Trimming shortened V by 7 bases and J by 4 bases, and 14 bases separated the two germline ends. CDR3 sequence (DNA): TGTGCCAGCACCAGACGACAGAGTTATAATTCACCCCTCCACTTT. Protein: CASTRRQSYNSPLHF.

The V gene is TRBV27, the J gene TRBJ2-4; D may be TRBD1 (5 bases). Deletions cut 5 bases from V and 6 bases from J, with 14 bases between. The germline V gene has CDR1 MNHEY and CDR2 SMNVEV (reference sequence). The CDR3 is 14 amino acids. Here the CDR3 reads CASSKMGPGNIQYF. Written as DNA, the CDR3 is TGTGCCAGCAGTAAGATGGGGCCGGGAAACATTCAGTACTTC.

This clonotype appeared once. The chain joins TRBV11-2 to TRBJ2-7; 7 positions agree with TRBD1. The CDR3 is made up of 15 amino acids. Trimming at V came to 5 bases and at J to 0 bases, leaving 7 bases not matched to a gene. CDR1 is SGHAT and CDR2 is FQNNGV in the germline V gene. This CDR3 is CASSQQGTSSYEQYF. CDR3 nucleotide sequence: TGTGCCAGCAGCCAACAGGGGACCAGCTCCTACGAGCAGTACTTC. The whole variable domain, filled in from reference TRBV11-2 and TRBJ2-7, reads EAGVAQSPRYKIIEKRQSVAFWCNPISGHATLYWYQQILGQGPKLLIQFQNNGVVDDSQLPKDRFSAERLKGVDSTLKIQPAKLEDSAVYLCASSQQGTSSYEQYFGPGTRLTVT.

The count of this clonotype is one. This clone may be a read error of a much larger clone one base away. The rearrangement uses TRBV12-3 or TRBV12-4 and TRBJ2-5; D is uncertain. V lost 5 bases and J lost 3, with 19 bases in between. The CDR3 spans 16 residues. The CDR3 loop is CASSGPGSRKEETQYF. CDR3 DNA sequence: TGTGCCAGCAGTGGGCCCGGAAGTCGGAAAGAAGAGACCCAGTACTTC.

This clonotype was seen only once. The chain employs TRBV20-1 and TRBJ1-4; D is uncertain. Trimming stripped 0 bases from V and 5 bases from J, with 13 bases between. Germline CDR1 reads DFQATT; CDR2 reads SNEGSKA (reference sequence). The CDR3 is made up of 15 amino acids. The CDR3 loop is CSARDQVAGNEKLFF. In DNA, the CDR3 is TGCAGTGCTAGAGATCAAGTCGCGGGGAATGAAAAACTGTTTTTT.

This clonotype has only one observation. The chain recombines TRBV3-1 with TRBJ1-1; 8 nucleotides agree with TRBD1. CDR3 length: 12 residues. Germline values: CDR1 LGHDT, CDR2 YNNKEL (reference sequence). Trimming at V came to 7 bases and at J to 12 bases, leaving 10 bases not matched to a gene. CDR3 sequence (DNA): TGTGCCAGCACTCAGGGGGCGATGATAACTTTCTTT. Translated, it gives CASTQGAMITFF.

V gene TRBV5-6 combines with J gene TRBJ2-1; D might be TRBD1 (7 bases). The CDR3 spans 15 residues. Germline V CDR1 and CDR2: SGHDT, YYEEEE. The germline V and J ends were trimmed by 4 bases and 2 bases, with 13 bases remaining between them. Written as DNA, the CDR3 is TGTGCCAGCAGCACAGGGGACTCCCCCTACAATGAGCAGTTCTTC. Translating gives CASSTGDSPYNEQFF.

V usage is TRBV2 and J usage is TRBJ2-2, with D perhaps TRBD2 (6 bases). Germline loops: CDR1 SNHLY, CDR2 FYNNEI. CDR3 length equals 14 residues. DNA for the CDR3: TGTGCGAGCGGAGGAGGGTCAAGCACCGGGGAGCTGTTTTTT. It encodes CASGGGSSTGELFF. Full variable domain (outside the CDR3, taken from reference TRBV2 and TRBJ2-2): EPEVTQTPSHQVTQMGQEVILRCVPISNHLYFYWYRQILGQKVEFLVSFYNNEISEKSEIFDDQFSVERPDGSNFTLKIRSTKLEDSAMYFCASGGGSSTGELFFGEGSRLTVL.

The table lists this clonotype with a few counts. The chain carries TRBV20-1 and TRBJ2-5; D not resolved. The V gene's germline CDR1 is DFQATT and CDR2 SNEGSKA (reference sequence). Trimming cost V 6 bases and J 7 bases, with 12 bases left between them. The CDR3 has 11 residues. The CDR3 spells CSASPVGTQYF. The CDR3, as DNA: TGCAGTGCCTCCCCGGTCGGGACCCAGTACTTC.

The chain links TRBV6-6 to TRBJ1-1; D uncertain. Trimming removed 4 bases from V and 11 bases from J, with 11 bases in between. CDR3 length equals 11 residues. The germline V gene has CDR1 MNHNY and CDR2 SVGAGI (reference sequence). This CDR3 reads CASSLGFKAFF. The CDR3 nucleotides read TGTGCCAGCAGTTTGGGCTTCAAGGCTTTCTTT.

This clonotype has a count of ten or more. The J gene is TRBJ2-7, the V gene TRBV7-9, with D perhaps TRBD1 or TRBD2 (5 bases each). Trimming removed 5 bases at V and 2 bases at J, with 13 bases between. This CDR3 comprises 14 residues. In germline, CDR1 is SEHNR, CDR2 FQNEAQ (reference sequence). Here the CDR3 reads CASSARDLTYEQYF. DNA of the CDR3: TGTGCCAGCAGCGCTCGGGACCTAACCTACGAGCAGTACTTC.

The table lists this clonotype with a few counts. This chain joins TRBV5-1 and TRBJ2-1, with TRBD2 identical over 8 bases. The CDR3 sequence is 15 residues long. Unmatched junction bases numbered 7, after V lost 0 bases and J lost 8 bases. Germline V gene lookup returns CDR1 SGHRS and CDR2 YFSETQ. The CDR3 loop reads CASSLVMGLGDEQFF. DNA for the CDR3: TGCGCCAGCAGCTTGGTTATGGGACTAGGCGATGAGCAGTTCTTC.

This clonotype occurred many times. The DNA for the CDR3 is TGTGCCAGCAGTTTATCGCGAAGGGGACTAGCGGGAGGGACACACGAGCAGTACTTC. This translates into CASSLSRRGLAGGTHEQYF. The chain couples TRBV27 to TRBJ2-7; 16 bases align to TRBD2. This CDR3 comprises 19 residues. Germline V gives CDR1 MNHEY, CDR2 SMNVEV (reference sequence). V shed 0 bases and J 5 bases; nucleotides not matched to a gene: 10.

The rearrangement joins TRBV13 to TRBJ2-3; no definite D call. CDR3 length: 15 amino acids. Trimming took 2 bases from V and 6 from J, leaving 15 bases between them. The germline V gene encodes CDR1 PRHDT and CDR2 FYEKMQ (reference sequence). The DNA for the CDR3 is TGTGCCAGCAGCTTAAGAAGGAGATCGATTGATACGCAGTATTTT. Amino acid sequence: CASSLRRRSIDTQYF.

The chain joins TRBV7-2 to TRBJ1-1; 10 bases fit TRBD1. The junction had 4 bases not matched to a gene; V was cut back by 5 bases and J by 4 bases. The CDR3 totals 14 residues. Per germline, CDR1 SGHTA and CDR2 FQGNSA. The CDR3 DNA sequence: TGTGCCAGCAGCCAAGACAGGGGGCTCACTGAAGCTTTCTTT. Translating gives CASSQDRGLTEAFF.

The chain is built from TRBV7-3 and TRBJ1-1; 7 bases line up with TRBD1. Germline V CDR1 and CDR2: SGHTA, FQGTGA. The CDR3 runs to 15 residues. V shed 2 bases, J shed 4 bases, and the junction held 7 bases outside the gene matches. The CDR3 coding sequence is TGTGCCAGCAGCTTACAGGGTTCAGGGGGCACTGAAGCTTTCTTT. As protein: CASSLQGSGGTEAFF.

This clonotype was detected many times. The chain employs TRBV9 and TRBJ2-7; no clear D. Germline values: CDR1 SGDLS, CDR2 YYNGEE. The CDR3 totals 13 residues. V gave up 0 bases and J gave up 6 bases, with 10 bases separating them. CDR3 sequence: CASSVGGMGEQYF. CDR3 nucleotide sequence: TGTGCCAGCAGCGTAGGGGGTATGGGCGAGCAGTACTTC.

The chain combines TRBV7-9 with TRBJ1-2; TRBD1 matches at 11 bases. Germline V gives CDR1 SEHNR, CDR2 FQNEAQ (reference sequence). The CDR3 totals 17 residues. V trimming: 4 bases; J trimming: 0 bases; junction bases outside the gene matches: 7. The CDR3: CASSSPGQGDSNYGYTF. CDR3 sequence (DNA): TGTGCCAGCAGCTCTCCGGGACAGGGGGACTCTAACTATGGCTACACCTTC.